This entry features one TCR beta chain sequence. Under the authors' procedure: Counts of nucleated cells, estimated from reference gene primer amplification, were obtained. Only in-frame clones appear in the TCRdb table, and some are missing; sequencing was by immunoSEQ multiplex PCR. Clone size and V and J calls were adopted from that table, with D and trimming inferred from the DNA. In the table there are 190,000 or so clones, roughly 86% of which are singletons. These data are taken from a study of blood T cell repertoires in COVID-19. Study as a whole: Sites in the United States, Italy and Spain provided acute and convalescent COVID-19 samples. PBMCs, B-cell-depleted T cells, or T cells provided the cDNA or gDNA that made up the material.

This CDR3 comprises 14 residues. CDR1 is MNHEY, CDR2 SMNVEV, per germline (reference sequence). V shed 5 bases, J shed 5 bases, and the junction held 3 bases outside the gene matches. What was sequenced was peripheral blood. The clonotype was recovered from a middle-aged man with active or convalescent COVID-19. J is TRBJ2-5 and V is TRBV27, with 12 positions matching TRBD2. The chain's CDR3 is CASSLAGGRETQYF. CDR3 nucleotide sequence: TGTGCCAGCAGTCTAGCGGGGGGGCGGGAGACCCAGTACTTC.